The sample holds one count of the clone carrying this T cell receptor beta chain. Clones were sequenced by immunoSEQ multiplex PCR, and TCRdb holds only the in-frame ones, with some missing. The data contain approximately 15,000 clones, under 85% of them singletons. This sample was included in a study of technical replicates of blood from a few donors. Germline CDR1 reads SNHLY; CDR2 reads FYNNEI. This CDR3 has 14 amino acids. The germline V and J ends were trimmed by 4 bases and 8 bases, with 17 bases remaining between them. The receptor was derived from a human donor in good health. Sequencing was carried out using PBMCs. The chain recombines TRBV2 with TRBJ1-2; the D is unclear. This CDR3 reads CASSGEWLIRGYTF. The CDR3 nucleotides are TGTGCCAGCAGTGGGGAGTGGCTAATCCGAGGCTACACCTTC.